This TCR beta chain was recovered during a study of cytomegalovirus exposure and HLA in healthy donors (TCRdb year 2017). With respect to the entire study: In an earlier analysis of 587 of the donors, about 260 Gb of sequence data and some 120 million unique TCR beta sequences from 150 million to 200 million T cells were reported. An early release that covered roughly 600 HLA-typed donors contained about 300 gigabases of sequencing data and roughly 84 million unique TCR sequences. Of the approximately 400 genotyped donors, about 80% fell in the genetic ancestry cluster associated with self-reported Caucasian donors. The study was designed to test whether signatures of past pathogen exposure could be identified by cataloging public T cell receptors. Using immunosequencing, the study profiled T cell repertoires from around 680 subjects and related those repertoires to cytomegalovirus serostatus. Along with the approximately 620-subject first cohort, a separate validation cohort of 120 different subjects was used. High-throughput TCR immunosequencing, statistical association of individual TCRs with disease status, and machine learning were combined to predict cytomegalovirus infection status. A later analysis re-analyzed previously published TCR beta repertoires from approximately 670 donors and added high-resolution HLA genotyping to study TCR occurrence patterns. The later analysis used no new phenotypic data to find candidate immune exposures, relying instead on TCR beta sequences and their occurrence across donors. An earlier analysis of approximately 580 of the donors used high-throughput TCR beta sequencing to judge whether each TCR beta V gene segment behaved as functional or pseudogenic. Donor age, sex, ethnicity and CMV serostatus were compiled together with the repertoire data. A later genetic analysis used genome-wide SNP genotypes for about three fifths of the 666 donors, treating that subset as a discovery cohort. All discovery cohort repertoires had been generated using a single sequencing platform. HLA typing included class I and class II loci at four-digit resolution. The number of typed donors differed by locus: about 620-630 for A, B, C, DRB1 and DQB1; 522 for DQA1; some 610 for DPA1; and around 450 for DPB1. Because of strong linkage in the cohort, five DR-DQ haplotypes were treated as single units for association and clustering. Across some 400 genotyped donors of the cohort, an average of about 220,000 unique TCR beta nucleotide sequences per donor were sequenced, and about a sixth of those sequences were non-productive.

Results and caveats for the whole study, not just this receptor: The study gave a list of 150 to 200 TCR beta chains associated with cytomegalovirus. Across donors, most TCR sequences were observed very rarely, whereas some public TCRs were present in many individuals. In a later analysis, 15,000 to 20,000 TCR beta sequences were associated with specific HLA alleles at a false discovery rate of 0.05. A cluster of highly shared sequence variants was judged likely to be a technical artifact of the sequencing pipeline. V-gene and J-gene trimming of TCR beta chains was associated with a missense DCLRE1C variant in a later genetic analysis, and the association was replicated in an independent cohort. The earlier analysis of some 560 of the donors excluded some 15 rarely observed V segments, including chromosome 9 orphons, because counts were too low. Broadly in line with IMGT annotations, most TCR beta V segments showed up in productive rearrangements about 90% or about 30% of the time in an earlier analysis of approximately 600 of the donors. Linkage disequilibrium might explain the correlated functional status among segregating V segments, but an unknown experimental factor could not be ruled out. Some IMGT-functional V segments, including TRBV6-2 and TRBV6-3, could not be distinguished by the 87-base-pair reads and were therefore excluded. Assigning TCR associations to individual alleles was difficult when HLA alleles, especially DR and DQ, strongly co-occurred. In a later analysis, most CMV-associated TCR beta chains were found to appear HLA-restricted, with HLA associations seemingly driven largely by CMV exposure. In a later genetic analysis, fewer N-insertions in productive TCRs were reported among donors in an Asian-associated ancestry cluster than the roughly 640-donor mean. In a later analysis, HLA-associated TCR beta chains were found to be more clonally expanded and to have lower generation probabilities than equally common non-associated chains. Because some donors lacked HLA typing at each locus, the association tests relied only on the typed subset. The classifier was reported to diagnose cytomegalovirus status with high specificity and sensitivity in both the original and validation cohorts. A further reported finding was that TCR beta sequences accurately predicted the HLA-A and HLA-B alleles for most subjects in the first cohort. Only TCR beta chains were sequenced in this cohort, and the absence of alpha or paired-chain data limited detectable features. Three of the identified cytomegalovirus-associated TCR beta chains were confirmed in vitro to be specific for cytomegalovirus antigens. According to a later analysis, parvovirus B19, influenza, CMV and Epstein-Barr virus appeared linked to several top co-occurrence clusters. The authors suggested that the approach could potentially be extended to other disease states and immunological phenotypes. In a later analysis, TCR association rates were found to vary across HLA loci, with the most associated TCRs seen for DRB1 alleles and the fewest for HLA-C alleles. Sequencing depth was assumed to be roughly uniform across donors in the presence/absence analyses, though that assumption may not hold. CMV serostatus was the only immune exposure information available for the cohort.

Relative to germline, V is 6 bases shorter and J is 1 base shorter, with 9 bases between their ends. CDR1 MNHEY and CDR2 SVGAGI are derived from the germline V gene. Inclusive of the bounding cysteine and phenylalanine, the CDR3 is 13 residues long. Kept here is only the CDR3 DNA, which spans 39 bases and is read in frame from base 1. The method was the immunoSEQ multiplex PCR assay. The multiplex PCR relied on a mix of 60 forward primers for TCR Vbeta segments and 13 reverse primers for TCR Jbeta segments. A multiplex PCR assay on genomic DNA amplified the CDR3 region of rearranged TCR beta genes. The Illumina HiSeq System was used to sequence the amplified TCR beta libraries as 87-base-pair reads. Under the source paper's analysis protocol: A later analysis tallied roughly 78 million unique TCR beta chains across the 660 or so repertoires, and some 12 million of those chains were shared by two or more donors. To remove PCR and sequencing errors, raw reads were error-corrected and collapsed into unique sequences using a nearest-neighbor algorithm that merged closely related sequences. To assign V, D and J gene segments, CDR3 sequences were aligned to IMGT reference sequences. For a sequence to be retained, at least a six-nucleotide match to both a V gene segment and a J gene segment was required. Rearrangements were called productive when the CDR3 lacked stop codons and stayed in frame with V and J; all others were non-productive. CDR3 was defined according to IMGT convention as the region running from the second conserved V-encoded cysteine to the conserved J-encoded phenylalanine. The earlier analysis of about 610 of the donors excluded any sequence lacking an unambiguous match to a single V gene segment. In an earlier analysis of some 590 of the donors, a V segment was called functional when productive rearrangements were above 56.7%, and segregating when the standard deviation between donors exceeded 5%. A statistical classification framework was developed to diagnose cytomegalovirus status using the catalog of TCR beta chain sequences. V and J gene assignment, in a later analysis, came from comparing TCR nucleotide sequences with IMGT/GENE-DB human TR gene sequences. The TCRdist pipeline was used in a later analysis to assign CDR3 sequences and most-parsimonious VDJ recombination scenarios. A later analysis defined each TCR beta chain by its CDR3 amino acid sequence plus V-gene family, and excluded reads lacking a unique V-gene family. In a later analysis, approximately 590 highly shared, low-generation-probability nucleotide sequences were removed to address suspected cross-contamination and a sequencing artifact. In a later analysis, a clonal expansion index for each public chain was calculated from normalized within-repertoire ranks of inferred template counts. In a later analysis, generation probabilities were computed using a VDJ recombination model fitted to out-of-frame rearrangements, and the results were checked against IGoR. Hypergeometric tests were used in a later analysis to score TCR-TCR, TCR-HLA and TCR-CMV co-occurrence, with a repertoire-size bias correction applied to the TCR pairs. False discovery rates were estimated in a later analysis by permuting HLA or CMV assignments 20 times. A later analysis grouped co-occurring TCRs with DBSCAN, adding TCRdist sequence similarity when clustering within HLA-allele-positive subsets. For co-occurrence clustering, repertoires with fewer than 30,000 or more than 120,000 public chains were excluded, along with a handful of repertoires with anomalous nucleotide sharing. TCRdb retrieved this table from immuneACCESS and kept in-frame rearrangements only. Not all clones are present; in checked studies, unresolved V genes account for under half, and no reason is known for the remainder. V and J calls and clone size come straight from that table; D and trimming were deduced from the DNA. The sample yields about 190,000 clones; 70% to 75% were counted once. More than 4% of the sample goes to the ten largest clones.

Turning to this clone: It lacks a known antigen. The record has no base qualities; no much larger clone is one base away.

The cohort was made up of about 610 healthy bone marrow donors. All cohort members were sampled while nominally healthy, although unrecorded immune exposures were likely present. The donor tested CMV seropositive and was one of the 289 seropositive cohort members. Each donor provided a peripheral blood sample, and peripheral blood mononuclear cells were used for TCR beta sequencing. The Qiagen DNeasy Blood Extraction Kit was used to extract genomic DNA from the blood cell samples. Source material: PBMCs. The rearranged segments are TRBV6-5 and TRBJ1-1; the D gene lacks a confident call. This clonotype was sampled from a man under 40 in good health and CMV-seropositive. CDR3 protein: CASSSTGNTEAFF. The bases are TGTGCCAGCAGCAGCACGGGGAACACTGAAGCTTTCTTT.